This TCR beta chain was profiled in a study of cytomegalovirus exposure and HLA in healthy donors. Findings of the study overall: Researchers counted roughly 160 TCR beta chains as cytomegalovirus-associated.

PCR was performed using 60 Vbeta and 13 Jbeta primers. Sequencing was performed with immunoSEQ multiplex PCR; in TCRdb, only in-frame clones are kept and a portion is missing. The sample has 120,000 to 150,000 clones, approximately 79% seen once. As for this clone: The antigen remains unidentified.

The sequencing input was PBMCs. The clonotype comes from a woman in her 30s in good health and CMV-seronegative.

For the CDR3, the DNA is TGTGCCAGCTCACAAGTCAGGGCAACGAATCAGCCCCAGCATTTT. It specifies CASSQVRATNQPQHF. This sequence joins TRBV18 and TRBJ1-5, with D possibly matching TRBD1 (5 bases). The CDR3 is 15 residues long. Germline V gene sequence: CDR1 KGHSH, CDR2 LQKENI. Trimming pared 4 bases from V and 4 bases from J, leaving 14 bases between. Using reference TRBV18 and TRBJ1-5 for the parts outside the CDR3, the full variable domain is NAGVMQNPRHLVRRRGQEARLRCSPMKGHSHVYWYRQLPEEGLKFMVYLQKENIIDESGMPKERFSAEFPKEGPSILRIQQVVRGDSAAYFCASSQVRATNQPQHFGDGTRLSIL.